The entry below describes one T cell receptor (beta chain). Sequenced by immunoSEQ multiplex PCR; TCRdb stores in-frame clones only, minus some. The sample has about 310,000 clones, 70% to 90% seen once; the top ten hold less than 2.5%. This entry belongs to a study of blood T cell repertoires in COVID-19. The wider study: Specimens from acute and convalescent COVID-19 originated in the United States, Italy and Spain. T cells, B-cell-depleted T cells, or PBMCs provided the cDNA or gDNA that served as material.

Germline V gene lookup returns CDR1 MNHEY and CDR2 SMNVEV (reference sequence). The V end was cut by 0 bases, the J end by 4 bases, with 15 bases between. The CDR3 has 16 residues. The study drew participants aged about 18 to 95 years from 20 to 30 US areas. What the recovered Cohort 3 donors had was two negative PCRs, clearance, or symptom resolution. Sequenced input: PBMCs or T cells enriched from blood (not recorded which). This rearrangement joins TRBV27 to TRBJ1-2; D is ambiguous. This clonotype was obtained from a man in his thirties or forties who had recovered from COVID-19. The CDR3 region has the DNA TGTGCCAGCAGTTTATCCTCGGCAGCGTTTGGCTATGGCTACACCTTC. Its translation is CASSLSSAAFGYGYTF.